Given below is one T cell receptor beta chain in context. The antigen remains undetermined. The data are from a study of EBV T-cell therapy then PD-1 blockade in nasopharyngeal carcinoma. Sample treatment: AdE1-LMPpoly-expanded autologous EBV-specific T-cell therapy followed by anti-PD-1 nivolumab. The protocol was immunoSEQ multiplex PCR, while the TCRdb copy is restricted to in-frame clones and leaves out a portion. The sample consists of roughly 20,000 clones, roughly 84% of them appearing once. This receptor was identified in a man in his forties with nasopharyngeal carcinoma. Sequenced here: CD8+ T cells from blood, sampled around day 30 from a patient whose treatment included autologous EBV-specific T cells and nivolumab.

The chain's CDR3 is CASSQDTGQPQHF. The CDR3 nucleotides are TGCGCCAGCAGCCAAGATACGGGTCAGCCCCAGCATTTT. The V gene is TRBV4-3, the J gene TRBJ1-5; D call uncertain. CDR3 length equals 13 residues. V lost 0 bases, J lost 6 bases, and 6 bases lay in between. Germline V gene data show CDR1 as LGHNA and CDR2 as YSLEER.